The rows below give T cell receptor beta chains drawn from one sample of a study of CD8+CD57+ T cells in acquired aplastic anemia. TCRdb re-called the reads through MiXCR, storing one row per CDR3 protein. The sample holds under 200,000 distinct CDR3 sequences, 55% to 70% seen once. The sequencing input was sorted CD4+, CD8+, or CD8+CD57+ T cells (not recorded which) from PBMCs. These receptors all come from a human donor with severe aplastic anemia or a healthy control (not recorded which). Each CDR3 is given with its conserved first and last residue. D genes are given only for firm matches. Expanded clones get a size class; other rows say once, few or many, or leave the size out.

CATSDAMTGVAGELFF | TGTGCCACCAGTGATGCGATGACAGGGGTGGCCGGGGAGCTGTTTTTT | TRBJ2-2 | TRBV7-9 | - | TRBD1
CASSITGGQETQYF | TGTGCCAGTAGTATAACAGGGGGCCAGGAGACCCAGTACTTC | TRBJ2-5 | TRBV19 | - | TRBD1
CASSLRTGQEETQYF | TGTGCCAGCAGCCTACGTACAGGGCAGGAGGAGACCCAGTACTTC | TRBJ2-5 | TRBV7-3 | - | -
CASSGRSGPLYEQFF | TGCGCCAGCAGCGGACGCTCGGGACCATTATATGAGCAGTTCTTC | TRBJ2-1 | TRBV5-1 | - | -
CASSESQGYEQFF | TGCGCCAGCAGTGAGTCACAGGGCTATGAGCAGTTCTTC | TRBJ2-1 | TRBV10-2 | - | -
CSARTVNYGYTF | TGCAGTGCCAGGACAGTTAACTATGGCTACACCTTC | TRBJ1-2 | TRBV20-1 | - | -
CASSQEEASTEAFF | TGTGCCAGCAGCCAAGAGGAGGCTAGCACTGAAGCTTTCTTT | TRBJ1-1 | TRBV7-2 | - | -
CASSEQGQGETQYF | TGTGCCAGCAGTGAACAAGGACAGGGGGAGACCCAGTACTTC | TRBJ2-5 | TRBV25-1 | - | TRBD1
CASSVPQGGGYNEQFF | TGTGCCAGCAGCGTACCCCAGGGGGGAGGCTACAATGAGCAGTTCTTC | TRBJ2-1 | TRBV7-2 | - | -
CASSSSGSSYEQYF | TGTGCCAGCAGTTCTAGCGGGAGCTCCTACGAGCAGTACTTC | TRBJ2-7 | TRBV7-9 | - | TRBD2
CASSMGSSGNTIYF | TGTGCCAGCAGCATGGGGAGCTCTGGAAACACCATATATTTT | TRBJ1-3 | TRBV11-1 | - | -
CASSHLLHRGHGYTF | TGTGCCAGCAGCCATCTTCTGCACAGGGGGCATGGCTACACCTTC | TRBJ1-2 | TRBV2 | - | TRBD1
CAISESRQGIYGYTF | TGTGCCATCAGTGAGTCCCGACAGGGGATCTATGGCTACACCTTC | TRBJ1-2 | TRBV10-3 | - | TRBD1
CASSGWTGESNQPQHF | TGTGCCAGCAGCGGATGGACAGGGGAGAGCAATCAGCCCCAGCATTTT | TRBJ1-5 | TRBV9 | few | TRBD1
CASTRQGANEKLFF | TGCGCCAGCACAAGACAGGGGGCTAATGAAAAACTGTTTTTT | TRBJ1-4 | TRBV5-1 | - | TRBD1
CASSDRTGLGSPLHF | TGTGCCAGCAGCGACCGGACAGGGCTAGGATCACCCCTCCACTTT | TRBJ1-6 | TRBV7-2 | - | TRBD1
CASSDWGAGIGTEAFF | TGCGCCAGCAGTGACTGGGGGGCGGGTATAGGCACTGAAGCTTTCTTT | TRBJ1-1 | TRBV10-1 | - | -
CASSPFPTGGVAKNIQYF | TGTGCCAGCAGCCCCTTCCCTACTGGCGGGGTTGCCAAAAACATTCAGTACTTC | TRBJ2-4 | TRBV7-2 | - | -
CASSPAGQANQPQHF | TGTGCCAGCAGCCCAGCGGGCCAGGCTAATCAGCCCCAGCATTTT | TRBJ1-5 | TRBV9 | many | -
CASSFGGQGNQPQHF | TGTGCCAGCAGCTTTGGGGGACAGGGCAATCAGCCCCAGCATTTT | TRBJ1-5 | TRBV5-5 | - | TRBD1
CAWRGQGTDTGELFF | TGTGCCTGGAGGGGACAGGGGACCGACACCGGGGAGCTGTTTTTT | TRBJ2-2 | TRBV30 | many | TRBD1
CASSLLTEAFF | TGTGCCAGCAGCTTATTGACTGAAGCTTTCTTT | TRBJ1-1 | TRBV7-9 | - | -
CATDPGFGEQYF | TGTGCCACCGACCCAGGGTTCGGCGAGCAGTACTTC | TRBJ2-7 | TRBV7-9 | - | -
CASSLKRDRGFYEQYF | TGCGCCAGCAGCTTGAAGAGGGACAGGGGATTTTACGAGCAGTACTTC | TRBJ2-7 | TRBV5-1 | - | TRBD1
CASSLGGHGDGYTF | TGTGCCAGCAGCTTAGGGGGCCACGGTGATGGCTACACCTTC | TRBJ1-2 | TRBV7-6 | - | -
CASSFNYEQYF | TGTGCCAGCAGCTTTAATTACGAGCAGTACTTC | TRBJ2-7 | TRBV7-9 | - | -
CASSLANQPQHF | TGTGCCAGCAGCTTAGCCAATCAGCCCCAGCATTTT | TRBJ1-5 | TRBV7-9 | few | -
CSALGQRLAGGFYQETQYF | TGCAGTGCTTTGGGACAGAGATTAGCGGGGGGGTTCTACCAAGAGACCCAGTACTTC | TRBJ2-5 | TRBV20-1 | - | TRBD2
CSVDTGEQFF | TGCAGCGTTGATACGGGGGAGCAGTTCTTC | TRBJ2-1 | TRBV29-1 | - | -
CASSQSGRSSYNEQFF | TGTGCCAGCAGCCAAAGCGGCAGGAGCTCCTACAATGAGCAGTTCTTC | TRBJ2-1 | TRBV13 | many | -
CASQDGGGLDEQYF | TGCGCCAGCCAGGACGGGGGCGGGTTGGACGAGCAGTACTTC | TRBJ2-7 | TRBV5-1 | many | -
CATSDGGLNTGELFF | TGTGCCACCAGTGATGGGGGACTGAACACCGGGGAGCTGTTTTTT | TRBJ2-2 | TRBV24-1 | - | -
CATGTGDQETQYF | TGTGCCACAGGGACAGGGGACCAAGAGACCCAGTACTTC | TRBJ2-5 | TRBV19 | - | TRBD1
CASSLVAAGETQYF | TGTGCTAGCAGCTTAGTTGCAGCTGGGGAGACCCAGTACTTC | TRBJ2-5 | TRBV7-7 | few | -
CASKGINTEAFF | TGCGCCAGCAAGGGGATTAACACTGAAGCTTTCTTT | TRBJ1-1 | TRBV5-1 | few | -
CSALGVDIWHEQYF | TGCAGTGCCCTTGGGGTTGACATCTGGCACGAGCAGTACTTC | TRBJ2-7 | TRBV20-1 | - | -
CASSIGIGRPLETQYF | TGTGCCAGCAGCATTGGGATTGGGCGGCCTCTGGAGACCCAGTACTTC | TRBJ2-5 | TRBV11-2 | - | -
CTSSFGPNYEQYF | TGTACCAGCAGCTTCGGGCCCAACTACGAGCAGTACTTC | TRBJ2-7 | TRBV7-6 | - | -
CASSAGTGGKNTIYF | TGTGCCAGCAGTGCCGGGACAGGGGGCAAAAACACCATATATTTT | TRBJ1-3 | TRBV2 | - | TRBD1
CASSLGGPTYNEQFF | TGTGCCAGCAGCTTAGGGGGACCTACCTACAATGAGCAGTTCTTC | TRBJ2-1 | TRBV11-2 | - | -
CASSEYARGTAFF | TGTGCCAGCAGTGAATACGCGAGGGGAACAGCTTTCTTT | TRBJ1-1 | TRBV25-1 | - | -
CASSAGLGTDTQYF | TGTGCCAGCAGTGCCGGCCTCGGCACAGATACGCAGTATTTT | TRBJ2-3 | TRBV2 | few | -
CASSATGTGELFF | TGTGCCAGCAGCGCGACAGGGACCGGGGAGCTGTTTTTT | TRBJ2-2 | TRBV11-3 | many | TRBD1
CASSESSVSNEKLFF | TGCGCCAGCAGTGAGTCATCGGTGAGCAATGAAAAACTGTTTTTT | TRBJ1-4 | TRBV10-2 | - | -
CASRKNATGADQPQHF | TGTGCCAGCAGGAAAAACGCAACGGGGGCGGATCAGCCCCAGCATTTT | TRBJ1-5 | TRBV7-4 | - | -
CASSIGQGLNYGYTF | TGTGCCAGTAGTATAGGGCAGGGACTTAACTATGGCTACACCTTC | TRBJ1-2 | TRBV19 | - | -
CAITRLPSETQYF | TGTGCCATCACCCGGCTTCCGTCGGAGACCCAGTACTTC | TRBJ2-5 | TRBV7-9 | - | -
CASSRNVRGRETQYF | TGTGCCAGCAGCCGTAATGTCCGGGGCCGAGAGACCCAGTACTTC | TRBJ2-5 | TRBV5-6 | - | -
CASCRTGDYEQYF | TGTGCCAGCTGCAGGACAGGGGACTACGAGCAGTACTTC | TRBJ2-7 | TRBV6-1 | many | TRBD1